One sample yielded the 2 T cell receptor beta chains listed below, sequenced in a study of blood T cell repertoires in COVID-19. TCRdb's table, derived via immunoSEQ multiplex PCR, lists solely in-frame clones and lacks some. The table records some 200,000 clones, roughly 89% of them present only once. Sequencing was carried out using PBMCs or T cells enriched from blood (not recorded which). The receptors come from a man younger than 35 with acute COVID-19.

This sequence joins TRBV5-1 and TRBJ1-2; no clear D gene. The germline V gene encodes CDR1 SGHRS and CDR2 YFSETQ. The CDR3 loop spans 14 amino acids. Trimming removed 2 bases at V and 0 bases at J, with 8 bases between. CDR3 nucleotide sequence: TGCGCCAGCAGCTTCGCGGGAGCTAACTATGGCTACACCTTC. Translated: CASSFAGANYGYTF.

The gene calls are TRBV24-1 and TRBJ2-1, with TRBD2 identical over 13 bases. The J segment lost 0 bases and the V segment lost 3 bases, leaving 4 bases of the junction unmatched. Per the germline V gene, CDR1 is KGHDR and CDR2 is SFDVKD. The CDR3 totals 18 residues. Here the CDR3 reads CATSDRTSGRPSYNEQFF. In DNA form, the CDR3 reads TGTGCCACCAGTGATCGGACTAGCGGGAGACCCTCCTACAATGAGCAGTTCTTC.